This T cell receptor beta chain came from a study of CD8 T cells in Susac syndrome. CD8+ and CD4+ blood T cells underwent TCR beta sequencing. The RNA input was roughly 0.45 to 1 ug, and it was reverse transcribed with random hexamers. TCRdb ran MiXCR on the immunoSEQ multiplex PCR reads and lists one entry per CDR3 protein. The sample contains about 120,000 distinct CDR3 sequences, 94% of which appear only once. The CDR3 sequence is 15 residues long. Trimming cost V 6 bases and J 6 bases; bases outside gene matches: 8. Germline assignment: CDR1 SGHTA and CDR2 FQGNSA. This receptor was taken from a human donor in good health. The sample taken for sequencing was CD4+ T cells from PBMCs. The chain couples TRBV7-2 to TRBJ2-1, with 10 positions matching TRBD2. The CDR3 region is CASSFKPSGSNEQFF. Here the CDR3 DNA reads TGTGCCAGCAGTTTTAAACCTAGCGGGAGCAATGAGCAGTTCTTC.